This T cell receptor beta chain emerged from a study of shared clonotypes between healthy human individuals. For the study at large: Each donor had three CD4 naive, three CD4 memory, two CD8 naive and one CD8 memory plate.

For every subset, genomic DNA was evenly distributed across several immunoSEQ plates. Approximately 220 ng DNA, tens of thousands of T cell genomes, went into each sorted-subset replicate PCR. The method was immunoSEQ multiplex PCR; TCRdb's version includes in-frame clones alone and lacks a portion of them. This table has around 2,000,000 clones, around 96% appearing once. The germline V gene encodes CDR1 SGHDN and CDR2 FVKESK. The V and J ends lost 5 bases and 2 bases respectively, with 8 bases between them. There are 13 residues in the CDR3. CD45RO-negative, CCR7-selected cells formed the naive CD8 fraction, which excluded terminally differentiated effector memory CD45RA+ cells.

Sequencing input: naive CD8+ T cells sorted from blood. The gene calls are TRBV14 and TRBJ2-3; the D gene is possibly TRBD1 (5 bases). The receptor comes from a man younger than 35 in good health. The CDR3 protein is CASSWGFTDTQYF. CDR3 bases: TGTGCCAGCAGCTGGGGCTTCACAGATACGCAGTATTTT.